These 26 T cell receptor beta chains came from one sample sequenced in a study of low-dose radiotherapy and immunotherapy resistance in tumors. Documented time point: after trial treatment. Treatment here: LDRT plus nivolumab, ipilimumab, low-dose cyclophosphamide and aspirin (RACIN trial). With TRAV- and TRBV-specific primers, first-strand cDNA was made, covering the alpha and beta chains. TCRs were put through roughly 20 PCR cycles of amplification with Phusion. A constant-region primer and the V-primer adapter served as the primer pair. TCRdb used MiXCR to reprocess the reads, holding one entry per CDR3 protein. The sample yields more than 90,000 distinct CDR3 sequences, roughly 20% seen once. Sequencing used PBMCs, obtained after low-dose radiotherapy plus immunotherapy. The receptor source for this set is a male donor with prostate cancer.

This clonotype was found once. It is unclear where the CDR3 begins or ends on the DNA, so no DNA is shown, and the CDR3 is as TCRdb lists it. The CDR3 here is CASSQEIGAGELFFF. This chain uses TRBV3-1 with TRBJ2-2; TRBD1 is the table's D call, not checked against the DNA. The CDR3 is 15 residues long, ends included. The V gene's germline CDR1 is LGHDT and CDR2 YNNKEL (reference sequence).

This clonotype was observed at least ten times. The chain links TRBV11-2 to TRBJ2-3; no definite D call. Germline CDR1 and CDR2: SGHAT and FQNNGV. The ends were cut back, 5 bases at V and 2 bases at J, with 2 bases in the middle. This CDR3 is 11 amino acids long. The CDR3 sequence is CASSPTDTQYF. Here the CDR3 DNA reads TGTGCCAGCAGCCCCACAGATACGCAGTATTTT.

This clonotype was counted at least ten times. V usage is TRBV29-1 and J usage is TRBJ2-5; TRBD2 is a possible D gene (5 bases). The V gene lost 6 bases and the J gene lost 4 bases, with 18 bases spanning the gap. Germline CDR1 SQVTM, CDR2 ANQGSEA. The CDR3 spans 14 residues. The CDR3 loop reads CSVEPPDGGETQYF. DNA of the CDR3: TGCAGCGTCGAGCCACCCGACGGAGGAGAGACCCAGTACTTC.

The chain links TRBV13 to TRBJ1-2; TRBD1 matches 7 bases. The germline V gene encodes CDR1 PRHDT and CDR2 FYEKMQ (reference sequence). The junction had 6 bases not matched to a gene; V was cut back by 5 bases and J by 6 bases. The CDR3 runs 13 residues. In nucleotides, the CDR3 is TGTGCCAGCAGCGGGGACAGTTGGGATGGCTACACCTTC. Translating it yields CASSGDSWDGYTF.

This clonotype was seen repeatedly, ten times or more. The chain combines TRBV9 with TRBJ1-4; D unclear. The CDR3 loop spans 11 amino acids. The ends were cut back, 2 bases at V and 8 bases at J, with 4 bases in the middle. Per germline, CDR1 SGDLS and CDR2 YYNGEE. Here the CDR3 DNA reads TGTGCCAGCAGCGTGAAGGAAAAACTGTTTTTT. Translating it yields CASSVKEKLFF.

This clonotype has at least ten counts. V usage is TRBV20-1 and J usage is TRBJ2-3; D could derive from TRBD1 or TRBD2 (6 bases each). The CDR3 consists of 13 residues. In germline, CDR1 is DFQATT, CDR2 SNEGSKA (reference sequence). The V end was cut by 3 bases, the J end by 6 bases, with 13 bases between. DNA for the CDR3: TGCAGTGCTAGCGTTTGGGGGGCTGATACGCAGTATTTT. Translating gives CSASVWGADTQYF.

This clonotype showed up many times. The chain recombines TRBV7-9 with TRBJ2-7, with a tentative D call TRBD1 (6 bases). Germline V lookup: CDR1 SEHNR, CDR2 FQNEAQ (reference sequence). The V gene lost 6 bases and the J gene lost 3 bases, with 15 bases spanning the gap. The CDR3 contains 14 residues. The CDR3 nucleotides are TGTGCCAGCAGACCGTCTGACAGGTTCTACGAGCAGTACTTC. This sequence encodes CASRPSDRFYEQYF.

This clonotype was counted at least ten times. The CDR3 DNA reads TGCGCCACCGGAGCGGGGGAATGGACAGATACGCAGTATTTT. Its protein product is CATGAGEWTDTQYF. The chain combines TRBV5-1 with TRBJ2-3; 8 bases agree with TRBD2. This CDR3 has 14 residues. J gave up 3 bases and V 9 bases, and 9 bases lay outside the gene matches. Germline V CDR1 and CDR2: SGHRS, YFSETQ.

This clonotype was counted at least ten times. The chain employs TRBV20-1 and TRBJ2-1; D is perhaps TRBD2 (9 bases). Germline V gene data show CDR1 as DFQATT and CDR2 as SNEGSKA (reference sequence). The CDR3 runs 15 residues. V lost 5 bases to trimming and J lost 4 bases, with 18 bases between them. The CDR3 is CSAQGASGAYNEQFF. Written as DNA, the CDR3 is TGCAGTGCTCAGGGGGCTAGCGGGGCTTACAATGAGCAGTTCTTC.

This clonotype occurred many times. The chain recombines TRBV19 with TRBJ1-6, with D maybe TRBD1 (6 bases). This CDR3 is 17 amino acids long. Deletions cut 5 bases from V and 0 bases from J, with 14 bases between. Germline lookup yields CDR1 LNHDA and CDR2 SQIVND (reference sequence). The CDR3 DNA is TGTGCCAGTAGTCCCGGGGGCGGGAGCTCCTATAATTCACCCCTCCACTTT. It encodes CASSPGGGSSYNSPLHF.

The chain employs TRBV7-9 and TRBJ2-7, with 10 nucleotides matching TRBD1. Germline V CDR1 and CDR2: SEHNR, FQNEAQ (reference sequence). V was clipped by 5 bases and J by 4 bases; unmatched bases: 17. The CDR3 runs to 18 residues. The CDR3 here is CASSPGTGESFFIYEQYF. The CDR3 DNA is TGTGCCAGCAGCCCCGGGACAGGGGAGTCCTTTTTCATATACGAGCAGTACTTC.

The V call is TRBV6-2 or TRBV6-3, the J call TRBJ2-1; the match to TRBD2 covers 8 bases. This CDR3 has 16 amino acids. V lost 6 bases, J lost 0 bases, and 7 bases stayed unmatched. Looked up from germline, CDR1 is MNHEY and CDR2 is SVGEGT. The CDR3 here is CASSAGGANSYNEQFF. The CDR3 DNA sequence: TGTGCCAGCAGCGCCGGGGGGGCTAACTCCTACAATGAGCAGTTCTTC.

The chain links TRBV7-2 to TRBJ2-5; D may match TRBD1 or TRBD2 (5 bases each). CDR1 is SGHTA and CDR2 is FQGNSA in the germline V gene. The V end was cut by 4 bases, the J end by 0 bases, with 15 bases between. The CDR3 runs to 16 residues. In nucleotides, the CDR3 is TGTGCCAGCAGCTCCTTAGGGACGGTATACCAAGAGACCCAGTACTTC. Its translation is CASSSLGTVYQETQYF. The variable domain in full, completed from reference TRBV7-2 and TRBJ2-5, reads GAGVSQSPSNKVTEKGKDVELRCDPISGHTALYWYRQSLGQGLEFLIYFQGNSAPDKSGLPSDRFSAERTGGSVSTLTIQRTQQEDSAVYLCASSSLGTVYQETQYFGPGTRLLVL.

This clonotype was picked up many times. The rearrangement uses TRBV18 and TRBJ2-3; no firm D call. V shed 4 bases and J shed 1 base, with 15 bases lying between them. Germline-derived CDR1 and CDR2 are KGHSH and LQKENI. CDR3 length: 16 residues. The CDR3 sequence is CASSLAVGLGTDTQYF. In DNA, the CDR3 is TGTGCCAGCTCACTGGCGGTTGGGCTCGGCACAGATACGCAGTATTTT.

This clonotype was recorded at least ten times. J is TRBJ2-7 and V is TRBV11-2; a weak D match, TRBD1 (6 bases). The CDR3 spans 15 residues. The germline V and J ends were trimmed by 3 bases and 2 bases, with 14 bases remaining between them. The germline V gene encodes CDR1 SGHAT and CDR2 FQNNGV. The CDR3 DNA reads TGTGCCAGCAGCTTGCTTCAGACAGGACCCTACGAGCAGTACTTC. It codes for CASSLLQTGPYEQYF.

Many counts were recorded for this clonotype. The chain couples TRBV19 to TRBJ2-2, with D tentatively TRBD1 (6 bases). The ends were cut back, 8 bases at V and 3 bases at J, with 13 bases in the middle. Germline CDR1 reads LNHDA; CDR2 reads SQIVND (reference sequence). CDR3 length equals 14 residues. CDR3 coding DNA: TGTGCCAGTGGCGGACAGATGTACACCGGGGAGCTGTTTTTT. Its translation: CASGGQMYTGELFF. Variable domain in full (rest from reference TRBV19 and TRBJ2-2): DGGITQSPKYLFRKEGQNVTLSCEQNLNHDAMYWYRQDPGQGLRLIYYSQIVNDFQKGDIAEGYSVSREKKESFPLTVTSAQKNPTAFYLCASGGQMYTGELFFGEGSRLTVL.

In its sample, this clonotype was seen a few times. This chain links TRBV13 with TRBJ2-7; 11 positions agree with TRBD1. The length of the CDR3 is 17 residues. Trimming removed 5 bases from V and 3 bases from J; junction bases left unmatched: 12. Germline lookup yields CDR1 PRHDT and CDR2 FYEKMQ (reference sequence). The CDR3 DNA follows: TGTGCCAGCAGCCAACATCCGGGACAGGGGGATGGCTACGAGCAGTACTTC. It codes for CASSQHPGQGDGYEQYF.

The rearrangement joins TRBV9 to TRBJ1-2, with TRBD1 identical over 9 bases. This CDR3 has 13 amino acids. Germline V gene sequence: CDR1 SGDLS, CDR2 YYNGEE. Trimming at V came to 3 bases and at J to 7 bases, leaving 4 bases not matched to a gene. CDR3 nucleotides: TGTGCCAGCAGCGGTACAGGGGGCCGTGGCTACACCTTC. Its protein is CASSGTGGRGYTF.

Ten or more counts support this clonotype. The chain joins TRBV12-3 or TRBV12-4 to TRBJ1-2, with D possibly being TRBD1 (6 bases). V lost 7 bases and J lost 7, with 16 bases in between. The CDR3 is 13 residues long. CDR3 in amino acids: CASTQDSLGGYTF. CDR3 nucleotides: TGTGCCAGCACCCAGGACAGCTTGGGTGGCTACACCTTC.

This clonotype was recorded at least ten times. This chain uses TRBV12-2 with TRBJ2-5; the table's D call TRBD2 went unverified against the DNA. TRBV12-2 is designated a pseudogene. The CDR3 is made up of 14 amino acids. This chain's CDR3 is CASRSAPPDETQYF. DNA of the CDR3: TGTGCAAGTCGCTCGGCCCCTCCTGACGAGACCCAGTACTTC.

About this clonotype: A far larger clone differs by one base, so this is likely a read error. The J gene is TRBJ2-7, the V gene TRBV20-1; D possibly corresponds to TRBD2 (5 bases). The length of the CDR3 is 12 residues. In germline, CDR1 is DFQATT, CDR2 SNEGSKA (reference sequence). The V end was cut by 3 bases, the J end by 9 bases, with 15 bases between. The CDR3 sequence is CSASEDAEGQYF. In DNA form, the CDR3 reads TGCAGTGCTAGCGAGGACGCCGAGGGGCAGTACTTC.

This clonotype was seen ten or more times. The V and J genes are TRBV13 and TRBJ1-6, with D unclear. The CDR3 length is 12 residues. V shed 3 bases and J shed 6 bases, with 3 bases lying between them. The germline V gene encodes CDR1 PRHDT and CDR2 FYEKMQ (reference sequence). The chain's CDR3 is CASSLGNSPLHF. CDR3 DNA: TGTGCCAGCAGCTTGGGTAATTCACCCCTCCACTTT.

This clonotype was seen repeatedly, ten times or more. V usage is TRBV15 and J usage is TRBJ2-5; tentatively, D is TRBD2 (6 bases). The germline V and J ends were trimmed by 0 bases and 2 bases, with 13 bases remaining between them. The CDR3 loop spans 16 amino acids. Germline-derived CDR1 and CDR2 are LNHNV and YYDKDF (reference sequence). The CDR3 sequence is CATSRERGSPQETQYF. CDR3 nucleotide sequence: TGTGCCACCAGCAGAGAGCGGGGTTCACCTCAAGAGACCCAGTACTTC.

This clonotype was seen ten or more times. This rearrangement joins TRBV5-5 to TRBJ1-5, with D possibly TRBD1 on 5 matching bases. The CDR3 has 15 amino acids. Trimming shortened V by 4 bases and J by 2 bases, and 13 bases separated the two germline ends. Per germline, CDR1 SGHKS and CDR2 YYEKEE (reference sequence). The DNA of the CDR3 is TGTGCCAGCAGCCCCTGGGGGGATGGCAATCAGCCCCAGCATTTT. As protein: CASSPWGDGNQPQHF.

This clonotype was found many times. This rearrangement joins TRBV7-2 to TRBJ2-5; D ambiguous. Germline CDR1 is SGHTA and CDR2 is FQGNSA. The CDR3 consists of 13 residues. V was trimmed by 5 bases and J by 7 bases, leaving 14 bases between them. The DNA of the CDR3 is TGTGCCAGCAGCCTCCCCGGTGCCAGGACCCAGTACTTC. Its protein is CASSLPGARTQYF.

This clonotype has at least ten counts. The rearrangement uses TRBV5-1 and TRBJ2-1; TRBD1 matches 12 bases. The germline V gene has CDR1 SGHRS and CDR2 YFSETQ. The V and J ends lost 3 bases and 8 bases, in that order; junction bases with no gene match: 9. The CDR3 runs to 16 residues. CDR3 loop: CASSYAGQGAVDEQFF. DNA for the CDR3: TGCGCCAGCAGCTATGCGGGACAGGGGGCGGTCGATGAGCAGTTCTTC.